This record concerns one TCR beta chain sequence. This sample stems from a study of blood T cell repertoires in COVID-19. Generated by immunoSEQ multiplex PCR, the TCRdb table keeps only in-frame clones and is missing some. Among about 200,000 clones, around 85% were seen once, and the ten largest hold about 3.8%. Cohort placement rested on clinical history that participants reported themselves. CDR3 length: 14 amino acids. Trimming took off 7 bases at V and 0 bases at J, with 10 bases between the two ends. From germline, CDR1 is MNHEY and CDR2 SVGAGI. This clonotype was obtained from a woman aged 40 to 49 with acute COVID-19. This chain uses TRBV6-5 with TRBJ2-1; D is possibly TRBD2 (6 bases). The sequenced material came from PBMCs or T cells enriched from blood (not recorded which). The CDR3 sequence: CASKEGSSYNEQFF. CDR3 DNA: TGTGCCAGCAAGGAGGGGAGCTCCTACAATGAGCAGTTCTTC.